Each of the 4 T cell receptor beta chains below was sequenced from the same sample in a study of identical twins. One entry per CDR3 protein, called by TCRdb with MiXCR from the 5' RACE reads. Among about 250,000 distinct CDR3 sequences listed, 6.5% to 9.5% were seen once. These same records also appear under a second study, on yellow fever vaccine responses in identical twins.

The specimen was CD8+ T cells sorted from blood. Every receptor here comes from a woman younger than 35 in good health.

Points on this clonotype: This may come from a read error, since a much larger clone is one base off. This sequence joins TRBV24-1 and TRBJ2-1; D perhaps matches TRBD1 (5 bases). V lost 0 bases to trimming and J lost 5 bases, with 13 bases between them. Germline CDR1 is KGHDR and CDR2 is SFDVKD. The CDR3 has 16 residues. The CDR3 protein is CATSDLGAPGDNEQFF. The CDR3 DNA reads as TGTGCCACCAGTGATTTGGGGGCCCCCGGAGACAATGAGCAGTTCTTC.

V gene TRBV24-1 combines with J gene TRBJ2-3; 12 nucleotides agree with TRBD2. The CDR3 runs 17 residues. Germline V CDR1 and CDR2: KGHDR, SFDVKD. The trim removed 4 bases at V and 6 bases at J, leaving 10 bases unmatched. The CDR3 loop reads CATSEPGLTSGSDTQYF. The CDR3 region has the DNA TGTGCCACCAGTGAACCGGGATTGACTAGCGGGAGTGATACGCAGTATTTT.

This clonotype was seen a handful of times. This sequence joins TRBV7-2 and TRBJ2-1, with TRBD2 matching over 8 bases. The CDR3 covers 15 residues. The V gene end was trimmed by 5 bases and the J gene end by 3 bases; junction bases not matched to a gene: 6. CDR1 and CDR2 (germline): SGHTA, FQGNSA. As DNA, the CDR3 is TGTGCCAGCAGCGAAACGAGCGGGAGCTACAATGAGCAGTTCTTC. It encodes CASSETSGSYNEQFF. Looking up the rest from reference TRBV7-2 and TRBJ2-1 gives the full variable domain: GAGVSQSPSNKVTEKGKDVELRCDPISGHTALYWYRQSLGQGLEFLIYFQGNSAPDKSGLPSDRFSAERTGGSVSTLTIQRTQQEDSAVYLCASSETSGSYNEQFFGPGTRLTVL.

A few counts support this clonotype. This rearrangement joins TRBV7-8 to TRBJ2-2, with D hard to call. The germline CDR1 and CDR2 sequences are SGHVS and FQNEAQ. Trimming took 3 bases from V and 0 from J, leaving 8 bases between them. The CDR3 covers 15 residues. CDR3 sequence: CASSFSIANTGELFF. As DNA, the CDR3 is TGTGCCAGCAGCTTTTCGATCGCGAACACCGGGGAGCTGTTTTTT. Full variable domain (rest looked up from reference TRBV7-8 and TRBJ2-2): GAGVSQSPRYKVAKRGQDVALRCDPISGHVSLFWYQQALGQGPEFLTYFQNEAQLDKSGLPSDRFFAERPEGSVSTLKIQRTQQEDSAVYLCASSFSIANTGELFFGEGSRLTVL.